Below are 24 T cell receptor beta chains sequenced from a single sample in a study of blood T cell repertoires in COVID-19. Profiled with immunoSEQ multiplex PCR; TCRdb holds only in-frame clones, not every one. The sample lists about 280,000 clones; around 85% were seen once. Material for sequencing was peripheral blood. These receptors were obtained from a man aged 45-65 years with active or convalescent COVID-19.

V and J are TRBV5-1 and TRBJ1-1, with D unclear. This CDR3 is built from 14 residues. V lost 1 base to trimming and J lost 0 bases, with 7 bases between them. Germline CDR1 and CDR2: SGHRS and YFSETQ. CDR3 sequence (DNA): TGCGCCAGCAGCTTGACCAGTTTGAACACTGAAGCTTTCTTT. Its protein is CASSLTSLNTEAFF.

The genes are TRBV5-6 and TRBJ1-1, with D possibly matching TRBD1 (6 bases). Per the germline V gene, CDR1 is SGHDT and CDR2 is YYEEEE. CDR3 length equals 15 residues. Deletions cut 4 bases from V and 0 bases from J, with 13 bases between. The CDR3 is CASSARGRVNTEAFF. CDR3 sequence (DNA): TGTGCCAGCAGCGCCAGGGGAAGAGTGAACACTGAAGCTTTCTTT.

The chain combines TRBV4-1 with TRBJ2-7, with D perhaps matching TRBD1 (6 bases). Germline V gives CDR1 MGHRA, CDR2 YSYEKL. This CDR3 has 15 residues. The V and J ends lost 1 base and 4 bases respectively, with 14 bases between them. This CDR3 reads CASSQAPTGTYEQYF. The CDR3 DNA sequence: TGCGCCAGCAGCCAAGCTCCGACAGGAACTTACGAGCAGTACTTC.

The rearrangement uses TRBV5-6 and TRBJ1-2; D is perhaps TRBD1 (6 bases). The CDR3 is made up of 15 amino acids. CDR1 SGHDT and CDR2 YYEEEE come from the germline V gene. V lost 4 bases, J lost 4 bases, and 17 bases lay in between. CDR3 nucleotide sequence: TGTGCCAGCAGCATCCGTCCGGGACAACTCTATGGCTACACCTTC. Translating gives CASSIRPGQLYGYTF.

The V gene is TRBV5-1, the J gene TRBJ2-3; D might be TRBD2 (5 bases). Germline assignment: CDR1 SGHRS and CDR2 YFSETQ. V gave up 4 bases and J gave up 3 bases, with 12 bases separating them. This CDR3 has 14 amino acids. The CDR3 DNA follows: TGCGCCAGCAGCCAAGATAGCGTAACAGATACGCAGTATTTT. Protein: CASSQDSVTDTQYF.

This clone has more than one count but fewer than ten. V gene TRBV28 combines with J gene TRBJ2-7, with 10 nucleotides matching TRBD2. Trimming cost V 9 bases and J 0 bases; bases outside gene matches: 11. Germline CDR1 reads MDHEN; CDR2 reads SYDVKM. The CDR3 extends over 16 amino acids. The CDR3 loop is CASTRSGGGPSYEQYF. CDR3 bases: TGTGCCAGTACCCGAAGCGGGGGGGGACCCTCCTACGAGCAGTACTTC.

This chain uses TRBV5-1 with TRBJ2-7; TRBD2 agrees at 10 bases. The CDR3 is made up of 15 amino acids. The ends lost 0 bases at V and 4 bases at J; junction bases unmatched: 4. Germline assignment: CDR1 SGHRS and CDR2 YFSETQ. The CDR3 DNA is TGCGCCAGCAGCTTGGGTAGCGGGAGGAGATACGAGCAGTACTTC. Residues: CASSLGSGRRYEQYF.

This chain links TRBV19 with TRBJ1-5; 9 bases align to TRBD1. The CDR3 consists of 18 residues. V shed 5 bases and J 4 bases; nucleotides not matched to a gene: 15. The germline CDR1 and CDR2 sequences are LNHDA and SQIVND (reference sequence). This CDR3 is CASSRDRVRGRGNQPQHF. The CDR3 DNA reads TGTGCCAGTAGTCGGGACAGGGTCAGAGGTCGGGGGAATCAGCCCCAGCATTTT.

The chain has TRBV20-1 and TRBJ2-1; D is undetermined. The CDR3 runs to 10 residues. Trimming cost V 3 bases and J 10 bases, with 7 bases left between them. Germline CDR1 reads DFQATT; CDR2 reads SNEGSKA (reference sequence). CDR3 sequence: CSASLMEQFF. DNA of the CDR3: TGCAGTGCTAGTCTAATGGAGCAGTTCTTC.

The CDR3 is CASSPVIGTSGYNEQFF. CDR3 in DNA: TGCGCCAGCAGCCCGGTTATTGGGACTAGCGGATACAATGAGCAGTTCTTC. J is TRBJ2-1 and V is TRBV4-1; 11 bases agree with TRBD2. The V segment lost 4 bases and the J segment 4 bases; nucleotides outside the gene matches: 9. Germline CDR1 MGHRA, CDR2 YSYEKL. The CDR3 length is 17 residues.

The chain employs TRBV7-3 and TRBJ2-3, with 7 bases identical to TRBD1. The J segment lost 1 base and the V segment lost 5 bases, leaving 3 bases of the junction unmatched. The germline gives CDR1 SGHTA, CDR2 FQGTGA. The CDR3 runs to 14 residues. CDR3 nucleotides: TGTGCCAGCAGCACCGGACAGGGCACAGATACGCAGTATTTT. Its translation: CASSTGQGTDTQYF. The whole variable domain, filled in from reference TRBV7-3 and TRBJ2-3, reads GAGVSQTPSNKVTEKGKYVELRCDPISGHTALYWYRQSLGQGPEFLIYFQGTGAADDSGLPNDRFFAVRPEGSVSTLKIQRTERGDSAVYLCASSTGQGTDTQYFGPGTRLTVL.

The chain recombines TRBV28 with TRBJ2-1; tentatively, D is TRBD1 (6 bases). V was shortened by 5 bases and J by 10 bases, with 18 bases between the two germline ends. The CDR3 consists of 14 residues. Germline V gives CDR1 MDHEN, CDR2 SYDVKM. CDR3 coding DNA: TGTGCCAGCAGTCCCTCGGCGGCCAGGGGAGAGCAGTTCTTC. Amino acids: CASSPSAARGEQFF.

This clone was counted a single time. Other nucleotide sequences in the sample specify the same CDR3. The chain couples TRBV6-1 to TRBJ2-7, with D possibly matching TRBD2 (5 bases). The germline CDR1 and CDR2 sequences are MNHNS and SASEGT. The ends were cut back, 0 bases at V and 3 bases at J, with 9 bases in the middle. The length of the CDR3 is 14 residues. DNA for the CDR3: TGTGCCAGCAGTGAAGCGGGAGCCCACTACGAGCAGTACTTC. It is translated as CASSEAGAHYEQYF.

The CDR3 is CAKAGTRNNEQFF. The CDR3 DNA reads as TGTGCCAAAGCCGGGACTAGGAACAATGAGCAGTTCTTC. The chain has TRBV30 and TRBJ2-1, with 8 bases lining up with TRBD2. After removal of 8 bases from V and 5 bases from J, the junction contained 8 bases not matched to a gene. CDR1 is GTSNPN and CDR2 is SVGIG in the germline V gene (reference sequence). The CDR3 runs 13 residues. Supplemented by reference TRBV30 and TRBJ2-1, the full variable domain reads SQTIHQWPATLVQPVGSPLSLECTVEGTSNPNLYWYRQAAGRGLQLLFYSVGIGQISSEVPQNLSASRPQDRQFILSSKKLLLSDSGFYLCAKAGTRNNEQFFGPGTRLTVL.

The chain employs TRBV3-1 (or the pseudogene TRBV3-2) and TRBJ2-3, with D perhaps matching TRBD2 (5 bases). Germline loops: CDR1 LGHDT, CDR2 YNNKEL (reference sequence). V lost 4 bases, J lost 1 base, and 12 bases lay in between. This CDR3 spans 15 amino acids. The CDR3 reads CASSRWAAGTDTQYF. CDR3 nucleotide sequence: TGTGCCAGCAGCCGCTGGGCAGCGGGCACAGATACGCAGTATTTT.

The gene calls are TRBV6-2 or TRBV6-3 and TRBJ2-5; the D gene is possibly TRBD2 (6 bases). Germline V CDR1 and CDR2: MNHEY, SVGEGT. V was clipped by 4 bases and J by 2 bases, with 20 bases between them. This CDR3 region has 17 residues. CDR3 nucleotide sequence: TGTGCCAGCAGTTTGCCCCGGTGGGAGGAGGGTCAAGAGACCCAGTACTTC. This codes for CASSLPRWEEGQETQYF.

V and J are TRBV29-1 and TRBJ2-1; weak D call: TRBD1 (6 bases). This CDR3 has 15 residues. The V gene's germline CDR1 is SQVTM and CDR2 ANQGSEA. Deletions cut 7 bases from V and 4 bases from J, with 20 bases between. CDR3 sequence (DNA): TGCAGCGGGGAACTGGGGGCAGGGTGGTACAATGAGCAGTTCTTC. This translates into CSGELGAGWYNEQFF.

V and J are TRBV7-9 and TRBJ2-2; D perhaps matches TRBD1 (5 bases). This CDR3 has 18 amino acids. V shed 7 bases and J shed 1 base, with 22 bases lying between them. From germline, CDR1 is SEHNR and CDR2 FQNEAQ (reference sequence). The DNA for the CDR3 is TGTGCCAGCACCCACCCTCTACAGGCCGGTTGGAACACCGGGGAGCTGTTTTTT. It yields the protein CASTHPLQAGWNTGELFF. The full variable domain, its missing parts supplied by reference TRBV7-9 and TRBJ2-2, is DTGVSQNPRHKITKRGQNVTFRCDPISEHNRLYWYRQTLGQGPEFLTYFQNEAQLEKSRLLSDRFSAERPKGSFSTLEIQRTEQGDSAMYLCASTHPLQAGWNTGELFFGEGSRLTVL.

The chain links TRBV7-2 to TRBJ1-1, with 8 bases lining up with TRBD1. Trimming cost V 0 bases and J 12 bases; bases outside gene matches: 6. Per the germline V gene, CDR1 is SGHTA and CDR2 is FQGNSA. This CDR3 comprises 13 residues. Here the CDR3 DNA reads TGTGCCAGCAGCTTAGCTCGGACAGGGAAACCTTTCTTT. Its protein product is CASSLARTGKPFF.

The chain joins TRBV20-1 to TRBJ2-7; D perhaps matches TRBD1 (5 bases). V lost 4 bases and J 6 bases, leaving 10 bases between the germline ends. Germline V lookup: CDR1 DFQATT, CDR2 SNEGSKA (reference sequence). This CDR3 spans 11 amino acids. The CDR3 nucleotides are TGCAGTGCTATCGGACACTTCGAGCAGTACTTC. This translates into CSAIGHFEQYF.

The chain joins TRBV11-3 to TRBJ1-1; 9 bases match TRBD1. Trimming cost V 5 bases and J 7 bases; bases outside gene matches: 8. Germline values: CDR1 SGHNT, CDR2 YENEEA. CDR3 size: 14 residues. The CDR3 loop reads CASSRGTGKSEAFF. For the CDR3, the DNA is TGTGCCAGCAGCCGAGGGACAGGGAAGAGTGAAGCTTTCTTT.

The V gene is TRBV6-2 or TRBV6-3, the J gene TRBJ2-7; 8 bases line up with TRBD2. V trimming: 2 bases; J trimming: 6 bases; junction bases outside the gene matches: 15. This CDR3 has 17 amino acids. The V gene's germline CDR1 is MNHEY and CDR2 SVGEGT. CDR3 loop: CASSYPIAGLSTGEQYF. The CDR3 DNA is TGTGCCAGCAGTTACCCCATAGCGGGATTGTCAACGGGCGAGCAGTACTTC.

This clone has only a few counts. The chain employs TRBV24-1 and TRBJ1-5; D call uncertain. V lost 6 bases, J lost 2 bases, and 13 bases lay in between. The CDR3 consists of 15 residues. Germline CDR1 reads KGHDR; CDR2 reads SFDVKD. Here the CDR3 reads CATSSGVGGNQPQHF. DNA for the CDR3: TGTGCCACCAGTTCCGGGGTCGGGGGCAATCAGCCCCAGCATTTT.

V and J are TRBV4-1 and TRBJ2-3, with D perhaps matching TRBD1 (6 bases). This CDR3 spans 17 amino acids. The V and J ends lost 4 bases and 0 bases respectively, with 17 bases between them. Germline V lookup: CDR1 MGHRA, CDR2 YSYEKL. The CDR3 region has the DNA TGCGCCAGCAGCCCTACCAGGACAGAGTTAAGCACAGATACGCAGTATTTT. Protein: CASSPTRTELSTDTQYF.